Below are 8 T cell receptor beta chains sequenced from a single sample in a study of T-cell memory formation after mild COVID-19. TCRdb processed the 5' RACE reads anew with MiXCR; each CDR3 protein has one entry. The sample yields around 300,000 distinct CDR3 sequences, under 15% seen once. The sequenced sample consisted of PBMCs or a T cell subset sorted from them (not recorded which). The receptors come from a man aged 18 to 29 who had mild COVID-19 (a few samples of this study predate the infection). Cell type and time point are not known.

The chain carries TRBV4-3 and TRBJ2-3; weak D call: TRBD2 (6 bases). The V and J ends lost 4 bases and 2 bases respectively, with 19 bases between them. CDR3 size: 17 residues. Germline loops: CDR1 LGHNA, CDR2 YSLEER. CDR3: CASSPVTSGELTDTQYF. In DNA form, the CDR3 reads TGCGCCAGCAGCCCGGTCACGTCGGGGGAGCTCACAGATACGCAGTATTTT.

This clonotype was counted only a few times. This rearrangement joins TRBV28 to TRBJ1-3, with D possibly matching TRBD1 (6 bases). Germline assignment: CDR1 MDHEN and CDR2 SYDVKM. The CDR3 loop spans 13 amino acids. Trimming left V 6 bases short and J 8 bases short, with 14 bases between. The CDR3 reads CASSSTGIDTIYF. CDR3 bases: TGTGCCAGCAGCTCGACAGGAATTGACACCATATATTTT.

The V gene is TRBV5-5, the J gene TRBJ2-4; D is ambiguous. Germline values: CDR1 SGHKS, CDR2 YYEKEE (reference sequence). CDR3 length: 12 amino acids. Trimming took 5 bases from V and 6 from J, leaving 9 bases between them. CDR3 sequence reads: CASSLNLNIQYF. CDR3 bases: TGTGCCAGCAGTCTGAACCTAAACATTCAGTACTTC. Together with reference TRBV5-5 and TRBJ2-4, the CDR3 gives the full variable domain: DAGVTQSPTHLIKTRGQQVTLRCSPISGHKSVSWYQQVLGQGPQFIFQYYEKEERGRGNFPDRFSARQFPNYSSELNVNALLLGDSALYLCASSLNLNIQYFGAGTRLSVL.

This rearrangement joins TRBV7-6 to TRBJ2-3, with 7 bases identical to TRBD1. CDR3 length equals 15 residues. V was pared by 6 bases and J by 6 bases, with 12 bases of the junction left unmatched. Germline V gene sequence: CDR1 SGHVS, CDR2 FNYEAQ. This CDR3 is CASRQTSGQADTQYF. As DNA, the CDR3 is TGTGCCAGCAGGCAAACCTCCGGACAGGCGGATACGCAGTATTTT.

The chain recombines TRBV6-5 with TRBJ1-4; possible D gene TRBD1, 5 bases. The CDR3 is 14 residues long. Trimming took 6 bases from V and 8 from J, leaving 16 bases between them. Germline values: CDR1 MNHEY, CDR2 SVGAGI. The CDR3 spells CASSSDTLGEKLFF. The CDR3 DNA reads as TGTGCCAGCAGCTCGGACACCCTTGGAGAAAAACTGTTTTTT.

The chain links TRBV7-9 to TRBJ1-6; 9 bases align to TRBD1. V lost 5 bases, J lost 6 bases, and 5 bases stayed unmatched. CDR1 is SEHNR, CDR2 FQNEAQ, per germline (reference sequence). The CDR3 has 15 residues. CDR3 DNA sequence: TGTGCCAGCAGCCAGACAGGGGGATTTAATTCACCCCTCCACTTT. This gives the protein CASSQTGGFNSPLHF.

The chain uses TRBV20-1 and TRBJ2-3, with 13 bases lining up with TRBD2. The germline CDR1 and CDR2 sequences are DFQATT and SNEGSKA (reference sequence). The CDR3 has 13 amino acids. The ends lost 7 bases at V and 5 bases at J; junction bases unmatched: 3. The CDR3 DNA follows: TGCAGTGTACTAGCGGGGGGGGAAGATACGCAGTATTTT. Its translation: CSVLAGGEDTQYF.

V gene TRBV3-1 combines with J gene TRBJ1-1; TRBD1 matches 7 bases. With 4 bases clipped from V and 4 bases from J, the junction kept 9 bases outside the gene matches. CDR1 is LGHDT and CDR2 is YNNKEL in the germline V gene (reference sequence). CDR3 length equals 15 residues. CDR3 amino acids: CASSLQGGGSTEAFF. CDR3 DNA sequence: TGTGCCAGCAGCCTGCAGGGGGGCGGCAGCACTGAAGCTTTCTTT. Full variable domain (remainder filled in from reference TRBV3-1 and TRBJ1-1): DTAVSQTPKYLVTQMGNDKSIKCEQNLGHDTMYWYKQDSKKFLKIMFSYNNKELIINETVPNRFSPKSPDKAHLNLHINSLELGDSAVYFCASSLQGGGSTEAFFGQGTRLTVV.